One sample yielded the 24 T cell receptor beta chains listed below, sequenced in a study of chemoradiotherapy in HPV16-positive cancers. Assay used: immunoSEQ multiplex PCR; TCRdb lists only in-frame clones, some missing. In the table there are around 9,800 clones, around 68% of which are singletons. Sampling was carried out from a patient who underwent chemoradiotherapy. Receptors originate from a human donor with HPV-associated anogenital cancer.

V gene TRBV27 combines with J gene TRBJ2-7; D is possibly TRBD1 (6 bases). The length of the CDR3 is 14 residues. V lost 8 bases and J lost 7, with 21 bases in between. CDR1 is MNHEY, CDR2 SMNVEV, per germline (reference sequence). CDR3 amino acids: CASQKQDSIGEQYF. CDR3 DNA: TGTGCCAGCCAAAAACAGGACAGTATAGGTGAGCAGTACTTC.

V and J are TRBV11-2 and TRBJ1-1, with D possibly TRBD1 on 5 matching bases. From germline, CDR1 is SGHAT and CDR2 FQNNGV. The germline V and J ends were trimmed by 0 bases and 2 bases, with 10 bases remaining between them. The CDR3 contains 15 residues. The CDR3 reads CASSLDRVLNTEAFF. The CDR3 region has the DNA TGTGCCAGCAGCTTAGACAGGGTCCTAAACACTGAAGCTTTCTTT.

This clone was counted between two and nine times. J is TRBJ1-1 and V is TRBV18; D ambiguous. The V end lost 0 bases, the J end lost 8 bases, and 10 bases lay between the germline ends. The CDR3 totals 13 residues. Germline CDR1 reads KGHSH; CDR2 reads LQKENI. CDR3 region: CASSPPSSMEAFF. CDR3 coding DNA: TGTGCCAGCTCACCACCAAGCTCGATGGAAGCTTTCTTT. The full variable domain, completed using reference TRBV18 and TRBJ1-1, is NAGVMQNPRHLVRRRGQEARLRCSPMKGHSHVYWYRQLPEEGLKFMVYLQKENIIDESGMPKERFSAEFPKEGPSILRIQQVVRGDSAAYFCASSPPSSMEAFFGQGTRLTVV.

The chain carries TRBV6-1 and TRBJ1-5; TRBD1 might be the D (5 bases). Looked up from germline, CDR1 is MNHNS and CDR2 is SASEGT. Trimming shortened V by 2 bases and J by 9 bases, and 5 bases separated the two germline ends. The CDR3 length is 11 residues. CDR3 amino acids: CASSERGPQHF. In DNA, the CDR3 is TGTGCCAGCAGTGAAAGGGGGCCCCAGCATTTT.

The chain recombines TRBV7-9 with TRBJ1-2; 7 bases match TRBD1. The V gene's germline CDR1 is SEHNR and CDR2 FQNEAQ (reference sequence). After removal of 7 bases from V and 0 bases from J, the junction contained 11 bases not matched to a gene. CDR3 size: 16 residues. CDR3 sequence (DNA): TGTGCCAGCACCTTCACAGGGGCGAAAGCTAACTATGGCTACACCTTC. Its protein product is CASTFTGAKANYGYTF.

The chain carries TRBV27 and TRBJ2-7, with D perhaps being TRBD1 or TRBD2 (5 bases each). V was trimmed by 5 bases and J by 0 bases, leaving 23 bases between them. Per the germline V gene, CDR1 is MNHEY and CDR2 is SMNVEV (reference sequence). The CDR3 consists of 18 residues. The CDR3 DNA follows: TGTGCCAGCAGTCCTAGCCTAGTACCGACAGTGAGCTCCTACGAGCAGTACTTC. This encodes CASSPSLVPTVSSYEQYF.

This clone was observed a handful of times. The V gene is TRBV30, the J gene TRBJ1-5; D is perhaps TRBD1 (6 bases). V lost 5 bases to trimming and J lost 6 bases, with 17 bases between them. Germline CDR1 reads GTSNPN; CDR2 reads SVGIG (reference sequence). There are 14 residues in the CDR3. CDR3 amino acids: CAWSKTRGVQPQHF. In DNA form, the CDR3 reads TGTGCCTGGTCTAAGACCAGGGGTGTTCAGCCCCAGCATTTT.

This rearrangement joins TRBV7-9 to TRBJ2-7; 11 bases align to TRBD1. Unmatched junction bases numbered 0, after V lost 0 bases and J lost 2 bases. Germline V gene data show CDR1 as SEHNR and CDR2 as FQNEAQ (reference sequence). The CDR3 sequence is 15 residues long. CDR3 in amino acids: CASSLAGQGAYEQYF. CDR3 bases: TGTGCCAGCAGCTTAGCGGGACAGGGGGCCTACGAGCAGTACTTC.

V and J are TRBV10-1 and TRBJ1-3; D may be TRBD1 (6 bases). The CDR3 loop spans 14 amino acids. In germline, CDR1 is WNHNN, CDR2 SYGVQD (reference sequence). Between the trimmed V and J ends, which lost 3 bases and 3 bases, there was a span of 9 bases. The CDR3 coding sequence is TGCGCCAGCAGTGATCCGGACAGTGGAAACACCATATATTTT. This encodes CASSDPDSGNTIYF.

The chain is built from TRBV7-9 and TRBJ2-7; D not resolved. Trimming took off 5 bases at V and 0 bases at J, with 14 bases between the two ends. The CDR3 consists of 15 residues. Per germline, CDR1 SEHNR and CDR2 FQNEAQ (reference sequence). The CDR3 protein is CASSLNAAGSYEQYF. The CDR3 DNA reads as TGTGCCAGCAGCCTTAACGCCGCTGGCTCCTACGAGCAGTACTTC.

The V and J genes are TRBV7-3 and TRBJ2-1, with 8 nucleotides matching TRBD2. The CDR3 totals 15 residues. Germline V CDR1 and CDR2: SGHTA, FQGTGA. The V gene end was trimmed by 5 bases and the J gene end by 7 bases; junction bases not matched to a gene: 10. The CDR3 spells CASSPGSGSGNEQFF. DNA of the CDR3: TGTGCCAGCAGCCCCGGGAGCGGGAGTGGTAATGAGCAGTTCTTC.

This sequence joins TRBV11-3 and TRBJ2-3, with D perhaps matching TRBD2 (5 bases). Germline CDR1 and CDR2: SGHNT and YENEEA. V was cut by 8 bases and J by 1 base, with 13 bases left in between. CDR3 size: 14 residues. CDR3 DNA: TGTGCCAGCCGACCAATGGAGGGCACAGATACGCAGTATTTT. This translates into CASRPMEGTDTQYF.

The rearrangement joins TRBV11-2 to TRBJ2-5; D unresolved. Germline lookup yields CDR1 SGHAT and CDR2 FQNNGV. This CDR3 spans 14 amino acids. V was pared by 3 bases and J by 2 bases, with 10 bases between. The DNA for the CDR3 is TGTGCCAGCAGCTTCCGGACGGATCAAGAGACCCAGTACTTC. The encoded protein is CASSFRTDQETQYF.

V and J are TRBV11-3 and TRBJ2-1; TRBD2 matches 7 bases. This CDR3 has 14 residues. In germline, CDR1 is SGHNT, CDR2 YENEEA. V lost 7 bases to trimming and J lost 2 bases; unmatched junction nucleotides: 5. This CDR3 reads CASIQGTTYNEQFF. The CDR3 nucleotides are TGTGCCAGCATCCAAGGGACTACCTACAATGAGCAGTTCTTC. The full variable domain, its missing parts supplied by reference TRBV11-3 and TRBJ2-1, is EAGVVQSPRYKIIEKKQPVAFWCNPISGHNTLYWYLQNLGQGPELLIRYENEEAVDDSQLPKDRFSAERLKGVDSTLKIQPAELGDSAVYLCASIQGTTYNEQFFGPGTRLTVL.

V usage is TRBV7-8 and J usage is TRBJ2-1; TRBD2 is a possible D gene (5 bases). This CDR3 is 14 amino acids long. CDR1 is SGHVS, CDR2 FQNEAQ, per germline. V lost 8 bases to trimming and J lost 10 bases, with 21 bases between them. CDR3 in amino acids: CASGVEGLVWEQFF. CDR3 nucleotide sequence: TGTGCCAGCGGAGTAGAGGGATTGGTTTGGGAGCAGTTCTTC. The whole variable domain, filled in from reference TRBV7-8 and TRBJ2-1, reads GAGVSQSPRYKVAKRGQDVALRCDPISGHVSLFWYQQALGQGPEFLTYFQNEAQLDKSGLPSDRFFAERPEGSVSTLKIQRTQQEDSAVYLCASGVEGLVWEQFFGPGTRLTVL.

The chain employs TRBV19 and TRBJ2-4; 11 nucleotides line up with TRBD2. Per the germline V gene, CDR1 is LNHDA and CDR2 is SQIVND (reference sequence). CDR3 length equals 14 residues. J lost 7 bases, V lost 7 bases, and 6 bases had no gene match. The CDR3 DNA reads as TGTGCCAGTACCCTAGCGGGGGGCGTGAACATTCAGTACTTC. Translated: CASTLAGGVNIQYF. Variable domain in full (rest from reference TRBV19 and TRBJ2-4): DGGITQSPKYLFRKEGQNVTLSCEQNLNHDAMYWYRQDPGQGLRLIYYSQIVNDFQKGDIAEGYSVSREKKESFPLTVTSAQKNPTAFYLCASTLAGGVNIQYFGAGTRLSVL.

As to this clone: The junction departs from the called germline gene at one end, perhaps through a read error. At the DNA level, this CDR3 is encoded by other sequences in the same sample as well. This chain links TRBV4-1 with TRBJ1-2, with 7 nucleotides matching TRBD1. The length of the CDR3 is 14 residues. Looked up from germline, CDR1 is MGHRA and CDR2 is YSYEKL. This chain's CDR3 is CASSRVTGDRGYTF. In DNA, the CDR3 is TGCGCCAGCAGCCGAGTTACAGGGGACCGCGGCTACACTTTC.

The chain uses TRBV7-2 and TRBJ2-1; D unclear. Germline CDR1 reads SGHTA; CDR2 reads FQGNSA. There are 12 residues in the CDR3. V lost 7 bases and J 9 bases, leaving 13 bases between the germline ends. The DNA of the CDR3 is TGTGCCAGCAACCTTAGGGTAGGTGAGCAGTTCTTC. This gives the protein CASNLRVGEQFF.

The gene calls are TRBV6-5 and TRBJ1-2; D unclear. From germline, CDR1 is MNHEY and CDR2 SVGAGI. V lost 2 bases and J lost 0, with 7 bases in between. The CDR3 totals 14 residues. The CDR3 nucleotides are TGTGCCAGCAGTTACGGGCCGTCTAACTATGGCTACACCTTC. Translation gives CASSYGPSNYGYTF.

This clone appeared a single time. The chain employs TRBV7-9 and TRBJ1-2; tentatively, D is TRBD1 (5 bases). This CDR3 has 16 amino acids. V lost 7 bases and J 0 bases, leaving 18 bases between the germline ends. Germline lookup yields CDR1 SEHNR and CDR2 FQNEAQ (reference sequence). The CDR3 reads CASTYRRGPSNYGYTF. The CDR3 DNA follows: TGTGCCAGCACCTACCGCCGGGGACCGTCTAACTATGGCTACACCTTC. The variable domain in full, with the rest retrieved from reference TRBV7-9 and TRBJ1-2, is DTGVSQNPRHKITKRGQNVTFRCDPISEHNRLYWYRQTLGQGPEFLTYFQNEAQLEKSRLLSDRFSAERPKGSFSTLEIQRTEQGDSAMYLCASTYRRGPSNYGYTFGSGTRLTVV.

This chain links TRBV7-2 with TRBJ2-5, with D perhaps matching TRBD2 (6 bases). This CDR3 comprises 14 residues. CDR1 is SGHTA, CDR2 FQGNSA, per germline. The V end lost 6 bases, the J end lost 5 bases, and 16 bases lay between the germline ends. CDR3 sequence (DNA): TGTGCCAGCAGATTCGCGGAGGGCCGTGAGACCCAGTACTTC. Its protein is CASRFAEGRETQYF.

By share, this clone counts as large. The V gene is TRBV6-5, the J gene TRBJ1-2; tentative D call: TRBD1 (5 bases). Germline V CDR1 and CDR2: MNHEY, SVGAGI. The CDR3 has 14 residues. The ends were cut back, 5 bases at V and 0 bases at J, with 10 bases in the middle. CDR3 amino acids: CASSLREANYGYTF. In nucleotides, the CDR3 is TGTGCCAGCAGTCTCAGGGAAGCTAACTATGGCTACACCTTC.

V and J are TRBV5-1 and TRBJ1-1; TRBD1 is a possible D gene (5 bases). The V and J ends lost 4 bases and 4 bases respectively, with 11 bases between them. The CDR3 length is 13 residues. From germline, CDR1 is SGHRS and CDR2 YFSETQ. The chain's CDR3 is CASSLGRATEAFF. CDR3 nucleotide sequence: TGCGCCAGCAGCCTGGGACGGGCCACTGAAGCTTTCTTT. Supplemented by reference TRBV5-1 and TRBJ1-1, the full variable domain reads KAGVTQTPRYLIKTRGQQVTLSCSPISGHRSVSWYQQTPGQGLQFLFEYFSETQRNKGNFPGRFSGRQFSNSRSEMNVSTLELGDSALYLCASSLGRATEAFFGQGTRLTVV.

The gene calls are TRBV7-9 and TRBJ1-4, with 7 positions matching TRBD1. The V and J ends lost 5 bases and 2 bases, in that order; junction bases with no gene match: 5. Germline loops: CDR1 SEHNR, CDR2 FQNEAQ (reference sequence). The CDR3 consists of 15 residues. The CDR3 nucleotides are TGTGCCAGCAGCCCCCACAGGGGCACTAATGAAAAACTGTTTTTT. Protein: CASSPHRGTNEKLFF. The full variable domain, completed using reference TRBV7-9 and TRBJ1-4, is DTGVSQNPRHKITKRGQNVTFRCDPISEHNRLYWYRQTLGQGPEFLTYFQNEAQLEKSRLLSDRFSAERPKGSFSTLEIQRTEQGDSAMYLCASSPHRGTNEKLFFGSGTQLSVL.